Sequencing of this TCR beta chain was carried out in a study of cytomegalovirus exposure and HLA in healthy donors. Across the study: It was reported in a later analysis that the 90 to 150 validation repertoires used the same platform as the approximately 600 first-cohort repertoires. Study observations and caveats: A list of 150 or so TCR beta chains associated with cytomegalovirus was given. Reports credit the classifier with highly specific, highly sensitive diagnosis of cytomegalovirus status.

The CDR3 contains 15 residues. The V gene's germline CDR1 is WNHNN and CDR2 SYGVQD (reference sequence). Trimming left V 2 bases short and J 4 bases short, with 11 bases between. This table comes from immunoSEQ multiplex PCR, and its TCRdb copy is limited to in-frame clones, with some not included. The sample lists 45,000 or so clones, 93% occurring once. For this clone: Its antigen is undetermined.

This sequence joins TRBV10-1 and TRBJ1-4, with D possibly being TRBD1 (5 bases). This sequence originates from a woman aged 18-35 years in good health and CMV-seronegative. Sequenced sample: PBMCs. CDR3 residues: CASSEPDSLNEKLFF. In nucleotides, the CDR3 is TGCGCCAGCAGTGAGCCAGACAGCCTTAATGAAAAACTGTTTTTT.